The subject of this entry is one TCR beta chain. The antigen is not known. The repertoire was sequenced with immunoSEQ multiplex PCR; TCRdb's copy has only in-frame clones and lacks some. The sample records 100,000 to 150,000 clones, more than 75% being singletons. The ends were cut back, 5 bases at V and 5 bases at J, with 12 bases in the middle. The CDR3 covers 13 residues. CDR1 SGHVS and CDR2 FQNEAQ come from the germline V gene. The data stem from a study of T cell responses to AZD1222 COVID-19 vaccine. The study, taken as a whole, reports: Repertoire sampling happened only post peak T cell response. Epitopes outside B.1.351 and B.1.1.7 mutated regions reportedly drew nearly half of spike TCRs. Possibly, clonal diversity was underestimated; donors were largely white British and included more females.

The chain has TRBV7-8 and TRBJ1-1; D is possibly TRBD1 (5 bases). The TCR originated in an adult in good health. The material sequenced was peripheral blood, taken on day 0 of AZD1222 vaccination. The CDR3 sequence: CASSASRGTEAFF. CDR3 DNA sequence: TGTGCCAGCAGCGCCTCAAGGGGTACTGAAGCTTTCTTT.